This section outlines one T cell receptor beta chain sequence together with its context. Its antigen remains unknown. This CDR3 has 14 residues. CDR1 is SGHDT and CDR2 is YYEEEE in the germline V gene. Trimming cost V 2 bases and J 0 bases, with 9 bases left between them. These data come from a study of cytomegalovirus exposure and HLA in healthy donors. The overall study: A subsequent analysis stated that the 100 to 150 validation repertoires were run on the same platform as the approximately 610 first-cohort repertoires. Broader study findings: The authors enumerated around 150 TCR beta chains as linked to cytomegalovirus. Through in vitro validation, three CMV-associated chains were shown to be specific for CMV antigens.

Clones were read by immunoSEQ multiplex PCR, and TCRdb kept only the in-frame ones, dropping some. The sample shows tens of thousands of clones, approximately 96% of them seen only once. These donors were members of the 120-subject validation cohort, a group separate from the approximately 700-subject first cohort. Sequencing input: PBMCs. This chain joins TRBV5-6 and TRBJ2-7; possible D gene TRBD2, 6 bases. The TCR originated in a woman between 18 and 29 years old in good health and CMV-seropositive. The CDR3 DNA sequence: TGTGCCAGCAGCTTTCCGACTAGCTCCTACGAGCAGTACTTC. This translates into CASSFPTSSYEQYF.